The clone carrying this TCR beta chain has a single count. The data were taken from a study of blood T cell repertoires in COVID-19. Study context: The origin of the acute and convalescent COVID-19 samples was the United States, Italy and Spain. Nucleic acid was either cDNA or gDNA, and it came from T cells, B-cell-depleted T cells, or PBMCs.

As processed by the authors: Reference gene primer amplification gave nucleated cell count estimates. The data were produced by immunoSEQ multiplex PCR, yet TCRdb's version contains in-frame clones alone and is incomplete. The DNA gave D and trimming, while V, J and clone size come from that table. The sample holds roughly 100,000 clones, around 78% seen once. Recruited during active infection, patients (from Seattle) were subsequently followed longitudinally. The clonotype comes from a man at least 80 years old with COVID-19, enrolled during active disease. Sequencing was performed on peripheral blood.

The CDR3 region is CASSGGQQETQYF. In DNA, the CDR3 is TGTGCCAGCTCCGGGGGGCAGCAAGAGACCCAGTACTTC. This chain connects TRBV2 to TRBJ2-5; possibly TRBD2 for D (7 bases). Germline CDR1 reads SNHLY; CDR2 reads FYNNEI. The CDR3 is 13 residues long. V was shortened by 8 bases and J by 2 bases, with 12 bases between the two germline ends.